What follows is one T cell receptor (beta chain) and its context. This clonotype was seen many times. Its antigen is currently not known. Base qualities were left out, and no much larger clone turns up one base away. The data derive from a study of identical twins (dated by TCRdb to 2016 to 2017). Regarding the complete study: To test whether fetal clonotypes persist, the study used deep sequencing on TCR alpha and beta repertoires from monozygotic twins, unrelated adults of various ages, and cord blood. Replicate twin experiments were performed at different times using different library preparation protocols to rule out contamination.

Only healthy Caucasian donors were included. Three unrelated non-twin adults were additionally sequenced: a male aged 18 to 29, a male aged 50 to 60 and a female aged 50 to 60. Using Miltenyi CD45RO+ enrichment and human naive T-cell isolation kits, memory (CD45RO+) and naive T cells were isolated from PBMC. Study-level results and caveats: The excess sharing between twins in beta out-of-frame sequences was weaker because fewer shared sequences reduced the signal-to-noise ratio. Zero-insertion analyses could be partly confounded by invariant T cells such as MAIT and iNKT, although diverse VJ usage argued against such confounding for most clonotypes. In monozygotic twins, recombination models systematically underestimated out-of-frame TCR alpha sharing, but the models matched the sharing seen between unrelated individuals. Conclusions relied on cross-sectional statistical analysis, since the same donors could not be followed over many years. Abundant cord blood beta clonotypes had fewer insertions, young adult naive repertoires showed a similar but weaker trend, and memory repertoires showed no such trend. Compared with coincidental sharing between unrelated individuals, out-of-frame TCR alpha sequences shared between twins had an excess of sequences with low generation probability.

Looking up the germline V gene yields CDR1 SGHRS and CDR2 YFSETQ. Unmatched junction bases come to 5, with V trimmed by 1 base and J by 5 bases. Inclusive of the bounding cysteine and phenylalanine, the CDR3 is 15 residues long. Kept here is only the CDR3 DNA, which spans 45 bases and is read in frame from base 1. Libraries were constructed by 5' RACE. TCRdb lists the instrument as Illumina HiSeq 2000. A universal primer binding site was introduced by template switching, and a unique molecular identifier was present in the final cDNA, enabling accurate counting of TCR cDNA molecules. Specific primers in the conserved constant-segment region were used to synthesize first-strand cDNA for the TCR alpha and beta chains. To control for contamination, every cDNA library was double barcoded, receiving both a SMART-Mk sample barcode and Illumina barcodes. TruSeq adapter sequences and Illumina sample barcodes were added in two successive PCR steps. TCR alpha and beta cDNA libraries were sequenced on the Illumina HiSeq platform with custom primers. The authors' pipeline ran thus. MiGEC processed the raw reads to extract unique molecular identifiers, while MiXCR was used to determine the CDR3 positions. Recombination models were inferred per individual with the repgenHMM and IGoR tools using an EM algorithm. The tcR package in R was used for shared clonotype analysis, with sharing normalized by the product of cloneset sizes. Out-of-frame nonproductive sequences were analyzed to study raw recombination free of thymic and clonal selection effects. TCRdb reworked the public reads: Q25 trimming with fastp, MiXCR clone assembly, productive beta chains retained. Every CDR3 protein is listed once, alongside the most common genes and DNA of its rows. TCRdb's processing, not the study's, gives the V and J calls here. In this sample the table shows approximately 670,000 distinct CDR3 sequences, over 5% of which occur a single time. The ten biggest clones cover around 1.9% of the sample.

Sequenced material: naive T cells sorted from blood. The sample's cell subset or site label is to be understood as: cells isolated with a human naive T-cell isolation kit. Recombination linked TRBV5-1 to TRBJ2-1, and TRBD2 aligns with 8 junction nucleotides. This clonotype originated in a man aged 18 to 30 in good health. The CDR3 protein sequence reads: CASSLTSGPDNEQFF. The DNA sequence follows: TGCGCCAGCAGCTTGACTAGCGGCCCGGACAATGAGCAGTTCTTC.